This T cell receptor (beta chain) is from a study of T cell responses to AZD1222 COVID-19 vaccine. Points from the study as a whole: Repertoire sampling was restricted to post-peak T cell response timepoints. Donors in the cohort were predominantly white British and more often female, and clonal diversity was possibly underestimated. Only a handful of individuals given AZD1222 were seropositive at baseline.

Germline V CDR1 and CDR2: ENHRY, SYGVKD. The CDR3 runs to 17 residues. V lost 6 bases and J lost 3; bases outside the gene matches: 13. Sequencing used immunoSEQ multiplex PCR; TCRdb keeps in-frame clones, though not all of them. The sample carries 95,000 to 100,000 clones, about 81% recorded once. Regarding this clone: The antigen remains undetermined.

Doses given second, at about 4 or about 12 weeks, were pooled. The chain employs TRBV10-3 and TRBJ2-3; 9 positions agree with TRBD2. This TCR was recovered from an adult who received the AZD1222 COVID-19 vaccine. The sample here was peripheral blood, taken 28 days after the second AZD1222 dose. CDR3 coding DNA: TGTGCCATCAGACTCAACGCGGATAGCGGGAGTACAGATACGCAGTATTTT. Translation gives CAIRLNADSGSTDTQYF.